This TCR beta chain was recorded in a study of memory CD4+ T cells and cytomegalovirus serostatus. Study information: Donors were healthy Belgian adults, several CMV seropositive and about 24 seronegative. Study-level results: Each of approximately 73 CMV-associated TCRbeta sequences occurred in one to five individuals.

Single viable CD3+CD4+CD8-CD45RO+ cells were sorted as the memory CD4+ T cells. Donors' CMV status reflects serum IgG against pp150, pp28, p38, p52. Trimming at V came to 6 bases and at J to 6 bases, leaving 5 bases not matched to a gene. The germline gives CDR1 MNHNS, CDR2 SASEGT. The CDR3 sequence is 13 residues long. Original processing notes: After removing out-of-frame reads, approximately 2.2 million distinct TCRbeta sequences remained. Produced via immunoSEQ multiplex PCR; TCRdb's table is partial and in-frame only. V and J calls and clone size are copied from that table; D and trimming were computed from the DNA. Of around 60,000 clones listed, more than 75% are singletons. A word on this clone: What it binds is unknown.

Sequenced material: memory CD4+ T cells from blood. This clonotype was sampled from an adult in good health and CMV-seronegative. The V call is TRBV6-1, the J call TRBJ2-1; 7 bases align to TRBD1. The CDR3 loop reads CASRNRGSNEQFF. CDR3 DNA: TGTGCCAGCAGGAACAGGGGATCCAATGAGCAGTTCTTC.